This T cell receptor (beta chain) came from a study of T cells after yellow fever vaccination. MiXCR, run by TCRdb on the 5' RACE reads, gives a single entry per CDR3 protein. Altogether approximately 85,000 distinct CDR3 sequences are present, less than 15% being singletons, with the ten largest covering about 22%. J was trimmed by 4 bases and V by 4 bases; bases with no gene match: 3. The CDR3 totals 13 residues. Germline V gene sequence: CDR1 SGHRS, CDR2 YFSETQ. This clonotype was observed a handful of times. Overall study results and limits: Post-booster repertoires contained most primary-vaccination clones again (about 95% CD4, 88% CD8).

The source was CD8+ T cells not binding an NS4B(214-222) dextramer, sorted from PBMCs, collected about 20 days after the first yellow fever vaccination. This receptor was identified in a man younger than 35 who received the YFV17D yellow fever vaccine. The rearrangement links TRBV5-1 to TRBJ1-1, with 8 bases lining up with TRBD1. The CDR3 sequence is CASSEQGATEAFF. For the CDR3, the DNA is TGCGCCAGCAGCGAGCAGGGGGCCACTGAAGCTTTCTTT.